A selection of T cell receptor beta chains follows, all from one sample in a study of PD-1 blockade in classical Hodgkin lymphoma. Repertoires were generated with immunoSEQ multiplex PCR, while TCRdb's copy carries only in-frame clones and drops some. The table has 20,000 to 25,000 clones, more than 60% seen once. The specimen comprised peripheral blood mononuclear cells (PBMCs), sampled at baseline. The receptors here all came from a human donor with classical Hodgkin lymphoma. Both conserved end residues are part of each CDR3.

J: TRBJ1-2; V: TRBV7-9; CDR3: CASSFPTGRVRGYTF
J: TRBJ2-7; V: TRBV4-2; CDR3: CASSHSPGDEQYF
J: TRBJ2-1; V: TRBV28; CDR3: CASSFWDRGRNEQFF
J: TRBJ1-1; V: TRBV27; CDR3: CASSVQYNTEAFF
J: TRBJ2-2; V: TRBV18; CDR3: CASSPGLGRNTGELFF
J: TRBJ2-7; V: TRBV6-5; CDR3: CASSSTVSSYEQYF
J: TRBJ2-7; V: TRBV6-1; CDR3: CASSETAFQSYEQYF
J: TRBJ2-7; V: TRBV18; CDR3: CASQPDRVSYEQYF
J: TRBJ2-1; V: TRBV19; CDR3: CASSMASGGFNEQFF
J: TRBJ1-1; V: TRBV21-1; CDR3: CAGKGGAFF
J: TRBJ2-7; V: TRBV10-1; CDR3: CASSSGGKNEQYF